This paragraph covers one TCR beta chain sequence. The antigen is not known. The data originate from a study of post-analysis software for immune sequencing data. Libraries were made from TCR beta cDNA, and they carried unique molecular identifiers. One entry per CDR3 protein results from TCRdb running MiXCR on the PCR reads. The table has approximately 630,000 distinct CDR3 sequences, more than 50% seen once; the top ten hold about 11%. Study outcomes and limitations: Among multiple sclerosis patients, normalized Chao1 diversity was significantly below that of controls.

The material sequenced was blood. The receptor comes from a girl aged 2 to 9 with multiple sclerosis.

The CDR3 reads CASSQEVPYTQYF. CDR3 nucleotide sequence: TGCGCCAGCAGCCAAGAAGTGCCCTATACGCAGTATTTT. This chain connects TRBV4-1 to TRBJ2-3; D remains unclear. Germline V CDR1 and CDR2: MGHRA, YSYEKL. The CDR3 is 13 residues long. Trimming removed 0 bases at V and 7 bases at J, with 8 bases between.